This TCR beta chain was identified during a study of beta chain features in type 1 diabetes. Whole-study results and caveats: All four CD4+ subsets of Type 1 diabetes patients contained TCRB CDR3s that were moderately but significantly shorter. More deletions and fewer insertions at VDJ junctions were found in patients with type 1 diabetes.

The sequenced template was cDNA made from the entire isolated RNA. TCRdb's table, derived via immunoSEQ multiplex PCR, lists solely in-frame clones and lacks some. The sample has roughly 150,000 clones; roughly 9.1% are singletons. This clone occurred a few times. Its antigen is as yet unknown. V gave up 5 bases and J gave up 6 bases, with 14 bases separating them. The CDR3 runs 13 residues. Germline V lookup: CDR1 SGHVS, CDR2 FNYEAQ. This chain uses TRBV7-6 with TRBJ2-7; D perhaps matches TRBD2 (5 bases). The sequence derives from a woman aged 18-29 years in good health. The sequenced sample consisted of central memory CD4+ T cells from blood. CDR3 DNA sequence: TGTGCCAGCAGCCGAGGGCTAGGGAGCGAGCAGTACTTC. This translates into CASSRGLGSEQYF.